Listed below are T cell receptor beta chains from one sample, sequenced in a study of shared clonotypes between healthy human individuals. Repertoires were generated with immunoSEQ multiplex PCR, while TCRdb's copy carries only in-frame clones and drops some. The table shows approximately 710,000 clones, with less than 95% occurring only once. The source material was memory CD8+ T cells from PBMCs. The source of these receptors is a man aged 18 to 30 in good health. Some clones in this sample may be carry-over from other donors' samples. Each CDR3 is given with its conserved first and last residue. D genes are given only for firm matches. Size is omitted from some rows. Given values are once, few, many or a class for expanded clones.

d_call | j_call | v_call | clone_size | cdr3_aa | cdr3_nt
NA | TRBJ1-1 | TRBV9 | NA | CASSVVPENTEAFF | TGTGCCAGCAGCGTAGTTCCAGAGAACACTGAAGCTTTCTTT
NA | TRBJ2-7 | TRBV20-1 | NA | CSARADLEQYF | TGCAGTGCGAGGGCAGATCTCGAGCAGTACTTC
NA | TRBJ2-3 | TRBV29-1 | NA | CSVVTGSFTDTQYF | TGCAGCGTAGTGACAGGCTCTTTCACAGATACGCAGTATTTT
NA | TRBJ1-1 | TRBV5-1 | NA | CASSLVAGKNTEAFF | TGCGCCAGCAGCTTGGTTGCGGGTAAGAACACTGAAGCTTTCTTT
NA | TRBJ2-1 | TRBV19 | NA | CASSTSLYNEQFF | TGTGCCAGTAGCACCTCCCTGTACAATGAGCAGTTCTTC
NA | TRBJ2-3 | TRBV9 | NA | CASSVAGDTQYF | TGTGCCAGCAGCGTAGCTGGAGATACGCAGTATTTT
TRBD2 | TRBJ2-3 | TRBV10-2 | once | CASTTSEADTQYF | TGCGCCAGCACCACTAGCGAGGCAGATACGCAGTATTTT
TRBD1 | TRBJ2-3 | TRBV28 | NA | CASSLWAQGSDTQYF | TGTGCCAGCAGTTTATGGGCACAGGGGTCAGATACGCAGTATTTT
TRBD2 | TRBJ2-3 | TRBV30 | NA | CAWNTPRTSRDTQYF | TGTGCCTGGAACACTCCACGGACTAGCCGAGATACGCAGTATTTT
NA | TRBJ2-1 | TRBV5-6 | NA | CASVVRSSYNEQFF | TGTGCCAGCGTGGTCCGGAGCTCCTACAATGAGCAGTTCTTC
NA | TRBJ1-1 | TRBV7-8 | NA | CASSGGGSVIVTEAFF | TGTGCCAGCAGCGGAGGAGGGTCCGTTATTGTCACTGAAGCTTTCTTT
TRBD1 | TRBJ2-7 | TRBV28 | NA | CATRDRISYEQYF | TGTGCCACCAGGGACAGGATCTCCTACGAGCAGTACTTC
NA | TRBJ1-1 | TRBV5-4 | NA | CASSLVGALTEAFF | TGTGCCAGCAGCTTGGTTGGGGCGCTCACTGAAGCTTTCTTT
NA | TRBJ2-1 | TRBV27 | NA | CASSWTRRGTYNEQFF | TGTGCCAGCAGTTGGACTAGGAGGGGGACCTACAATGAGCAGTTCTTC
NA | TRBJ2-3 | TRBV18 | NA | CASSPSPTDTQYF | TGTGCCAGCTCACCATCCCCCACAGATACGCAGTATTTT
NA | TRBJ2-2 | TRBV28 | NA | CASSLYGPNTGELFF | TGTGCCAGCAGTTTATACGGACCCAACACCGGGGAGCTGTTTTTT
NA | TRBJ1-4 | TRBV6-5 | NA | CASSYTGLMGEKLFF | TGTGCCAGCAGTTACACAGGGCTGATGGGGGAAAAACTGTTTTTT
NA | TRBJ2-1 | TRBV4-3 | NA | CASSPEGEAVYEQFF | TGCGCCAGCAGCCCCGAGGGGGAGGCAGTGTACGAGCAGTTCTTC
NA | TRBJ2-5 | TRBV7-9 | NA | CASSSLGPQETQYF | TGTGCCAGCAGCTCTCTGGGTCCACAAGAGACCCAGTACTTC
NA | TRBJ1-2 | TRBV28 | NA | CASSLFRQPVYGYTF | TGTGCCAGCAGTTTATTTCGGCAGCCGGTGTACGGCTACACCTTC
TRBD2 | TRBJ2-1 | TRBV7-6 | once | CASSPQRGADNEQFF | TGTGCCAGCAGCCCTCAGCGGGGAGCGGACAATGAGCAGTTCTTC
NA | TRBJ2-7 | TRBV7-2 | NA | CASSLVGISYEQYF | TGTGCCAGCAGCTTAGTCGGGATCTCTTACGAGCAGTACTTC
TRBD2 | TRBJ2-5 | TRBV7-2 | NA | CASTRRWLAGGKETQYF | TGTGCCAGCACCCGAAGATGGCTAGCGGGAGGGAAAGAGACCCAGTACTTC